Listed below are T cell receptor beta chains from one sample, sequenced in a study of blood T cell repertoires in COVID-19. This table comes from immunoSEQ multiplex PCR, and its TCRdb copy is limited to in-frame clones, with some not included. The table lists 400,000 or so clones, approximately 90% of them singletons, with 0.7% to 1% in the top ten. Specimen: peripheral blood. The source is a man younger than 30 with COVID-19, enrolled during active disease. Both conserved end residues are part of each CDR3. A D gene is named only where the DNA matches it firmly. Part of the rows lack a size; the others show once, few, many or a class for expanded clones.

TRBJ1-3,TRBV11-2,NA,TRBD1,TGTGCCAGCAGCTTAGCCCCCCGGACAGGGCCTTCTGGAAACACCATATATTTT,CASSLAPRTGPSGNTIYF
TRBJ2-7,TRBV5-1,NA,NA,TGCGCCAGCAGCTTGTTCACAGGCATCGAGTACTTC,CASSLFTGIEYF
TRBJ2-4,TRBV12-3/TRBV12-4,NA,NA,TGTGCCAGCAGTCCTAGCAGTATTCAGTACTTC,CASSPSSIQYF
TRBJ2-7,TRBV6-5,NA,TRBD2,TGTGCCAGCAGCCGCGGTCCTAGCGGTAGGGAGCAGTACTTC,CASSRGPSGREQYF
TRBJ1-1,TRBV18,NA,NA,TGTGCCAGCGCACGGCTGAACACTGAAGCTTTCTTT,CASARLNTEAFF
TRBJ2-5,TRBV14,NA,NA,TGTGCCAGCAGCCAAGCTCCGCAAGAGACCCAGTACTTC,CASSQAPQETQYF
TRBJ2-7,TRBV19,NA,NA,TGTGCCAGTAGTATAGTAGCCTCGAATAACTACGAGCAGTACTTC,CASSIVASNNYEQYF
TRBJ1-4,TRBV6-5,NA,NA,TGTGCCAGCAGTTATGGGGGAGGTGAAAAACTGTTTTTT,CASSYGGGEKLFF
TRBJ2-1,TRBV7-9,NA,NA,TGTGCCAGCAGCTTAGCTAGGTCTACTAGGCGCCACAATGAGCAGTTCTTC,CASSLARSTRRHNEQFF
TRBJ2-7,TRBV7-8,NA,TRBD1,TGTGCCAGCAGCTTGGACAGGGGCTACGAGCAGTACTTC,CASSLDRGYEQYF
TRBJ2-7,TRBV11-2,NA,TRBD2,TGTGCCAGCAGCGTCCGGGAGGAAGGCTACGAGCAGTACTTC,CASSVREEGYEQYF
TRBJ1-4,TRBV6-1,NA,NA,TGTGCCAGCAGTGAAGTCGGAACTAATGAAAAACTGTTTTTT,CASSEVGTNEKLFF
TRBJ1-1,TRBV7-8,NA,NA,TGTGCCAGCAGCCCCCCGAGGAACACTGAAGCTTTCTTT,CASSPPRNTEAFF
TRBJ2-1,TRBV10-2,NA,TRBD2,TGCGCCAGCATTAGCGGGGGGGGCAATGAGCAGTTCTTC,CASISGGGNEQFF
TRBJ1-3,TRBV2,NA,NA,TGTGCCAGCAGCCCCAGGGGAAGCTCTGGAAACACCATATATTTT,CASSPRGSSGNTIYF
TRBJ2-1,TRBV9,NA,TRBD2,TGTGCCAGCAGCGGACTAGCGGGAGGGCACTACAATGAGCAGTTCTTC,CASSGLAGGHYNEQFF
TRBJ2-3,TRBV19,NA,TRBD2,TGTGCCAGTAGTAGTAGCGGGATCACAGATACGCAGTATTTT,CASSSSGITDTQYF
TRBJ1-5,TRBV7-3,NA,NA,TGTGCCAGCAGCCGGGGGGGCGGCGGTCCCCAGCATTTT,CASSRGGGGPQHF
TRBJ2-3,TRBV29-1,once,NA,TGCAGCGTTGAGCGAAGCGGACGGACCACAGATACGCAGTATTTT,CSVERSGRTTDTQYF
TRBJ2-3,TRBV7-9,NA,NA,TGTGCCAGCAGGGACTACCTGGATACGCAGTATTTT,CASRDYLDTQYF
TRBJ2-7,TRBV5-1,NA,NA,TGCGCCAGCAGCTTGGTAGGTAGCGGAGGATCCTACGAGCAGTACTTC,CASSLVGSGGSYEQYF
TRBJ1-1,TRBV5-1,NA,TRBD1,TGCGCCAGCAGCCGGACAGGGACTGGGGGGCGGTCTGAAGCTTTCTTT,CASSRTGTGGRSEAFF
TRBJ1-1,TRBV20-1,NA,TRBD1,TGCAGTGCACGAGGACAGGGTGGAGCTTTCTTT,CSARGQGGAFF
TRBJ2-7,TRBV5-1,NA,TRBD1,TGCGCCACAGTCAGGGGGCGCACCGAGAGAACCTACGAGCAGTACTTC,CATVRGRTERTYEQYF
TRBJ1-3,TRBV30,NA,NA,TGTGCCTGGAGCGCGAGCTCTGGAAACACCATATATTTT,CAWSASSGNTIYF
TRBJ1-1,TRBV2,NA,TRBD1,TGTGCCAGCAGAGAAGACGGGACAGGGAGCACTGAAGCTTTCTTT,CASREDGTGSTEAFF
TRBJ2-7,TRBV19,NA,TRBD1,TGTGCCAGTAGTTCGCCCGGGACAGTATCCTACGAGCAGTACTTC,CASSSPGTVSYEQYF
TRBJ2-7,TRBV24-1,NA,TRBD1,TGTGCCACCCAAAGGACAGGGGACCACGAGCAGTACTTC,CATQRTGDHEQYF
TRBJ1-4,TRBV23-1,NA,TRBD1,TGCGCCAGCAGAAGTACACGGGACAGTCCCGTGTCAACTAATGAAAAACTGTTTTTT,CASRSTRDSPVSTNEKLFF
TRBJ2-1,TRBV19,few,TRBD2,TGTGCCAGTAGTATCAGGACTAGCGGGGTCAATGAGCAGTTCTTC,CASSIRTSGVNEQFF
TRBJ2-3,TRBV11-3,NA,TRBD2,TGTGCCAGCAGCTTAGATAGCGGGAGCACAGATACGCAGTATTTT,CASSLDSGSTDTQYF
TRBJ1-2,TRBV5-1,once,NA,TGCGCCAGCAACCTGGAGGGCGAGGGGTATGGCTACACCTTC,CASNLEGEGYGYTF
TRBJ1-1,TRBV4-1,NA,TRBD1,TGCGCCAGCAGCCAAGGACAGGGCCCCGCCAGGGACACTGAAGCTTTCTTT,CASSQGQGPARDTEAFF
TRBJ2-2,TRBV11-1,NA,NA,TGTGCCAGCAGCTTAGGATACTCCGGGGAGCTGTTTTTT,CASSLGYSGELFF
TRBJ1-2,TRBV18,once,NA,TGTGCCAGCTCCCTCGACATATCGCTTCCCTATGGCTACACCTTC,CASSLDISLPYGYTF
TRBJ2-7,TRBV20-1,few,NA,TGCAGTGCTAGTAGCAGGGGAGCCTACGAGCAGTACTTC,CSASSRGAYEQYF
TRBJ1-5,TRBV4-1,few,NA,TGCGCCAGCAGCCAACTCGCGGGTGGTGGCAATCAGCCCCAGCATTTT,CASSQLAGGGNQPQHF
TRBJ1-5,TRBV2,NA,NA,TGTGCCAGCAGTGCCGAGAGCAATCAGCCCCAGCATTTT,CASSAESNQPQHF
TRBJ2-5,TRBV4-1,NA,NA,TGCGCCAGCAGCCAAGATCGAGGAGAGACCCAGTACTTC,CASSQDRGETQYF
TRBJ2-1,TRBV27,NA,TRBD1,TGTGCCAGCAAAACCGGACAGGGTACGAACAATGAGCAGTTCTTC,CASKTGQGTNNEQFF
TRBJ2-2,TRBV6-5,NA,TRBD1,TGTGCCAGCAGACCGACAGGGGGCTTCCCCGGGGAGCTGTTTTTT,CASRPTGGFPGELFF
TRBJ2-3,TRBV10-2,NA,TRBD2,TGCGCCAGCAGTGAAGTAGCGGGGGCTCAGGGCACAGATACGCAGTATTTT,CASSEVAGAQGTDTQYF
TRBJ2-2,TRBV24-1,NA,TRBD2,TGTGCCACCAGCGGCGGGAGAATGGGCACCGGGGAGCTGTTTTTT,CATSGGRMGTGELFF
TRBJ2-2,TRBV11-3,NA,NA,TGTGCCAGCAGCTCCCCGTGGAGGCGGGGCACCGGGGAGCTGTTTTTT,CASSSPWRRGTGELFF
TRBJ2-4,TRBV29-1,NA,NA,TGCAGCGTTGAACCCGGCGGAGGCAGCGCCAAAAACATTCAGTACTTC,CSVEPGGGSAKNIQYF
TRBJ2-7,TRBV10-2,NA,TRBD2,TGCGCCAGCAGTGAGTCCCTAGCGGGAGGGCCGGGGGAGCAGTACTTC,CASSESLAGGPGEQYF
TRBJ2-1,TRBV6-5,NA,NA,TGTGCCAGCAGTTACTCGTTGGGGCAATACAATGAGCAGTTCTTC,CASSYSLGQYNEQFF
TRBJ2-7,TRBV4-1,NA,TRBD2,TGCGCCAGCAGCCATCACCTCGGGCTAGCGGATTACTACGAGCAGTACTTC,CASSHHLGLADYYEQYF
TRBJ1-3,TRBV6-5,NA,NA,TGTGCCAGCAGTTACTCGATCGGGAACACCATATATTTT,CASSYSIGNTIYF
TRBJ2-1,TRBV2,NA,NA,TGTGCCAGCATTCGGGGCACAGGGTTTAACGCTGAGCAGTTCTTC,CASIRGTGFNAEQFF
TRBJ2-3,TRBV27,NA,TRBD2,TGTGCCAGCAGTTTAACCAGCGGGATGGCTGATACGCAGTATTTT,CASSLTSGMADTQYF
TRBJ1-2,TRBV3-1/TRBV3-2,few,TRBD1,TGTGCCAGCAGCAGGGACAGCTATGGCTACACCTTC,CASSRDSYGYTF
TRBJ2-7,TRBV19,NA,NA,TGTGCCAGTAGTATAGTCCAGGGCGAGTTCCACGAGCAGTACTTC,CASSIVQGEFHEQYF
TRBJ2-1,TRBV3-1/TRBV3-2,NA,NA,TGTGCCAGCAGCCCGTTGTCTAGGGGGTTCAATGAGCAGTTCTTC,CASSPLSRGFNEQFF
TRBJ2-7,TRBV6-6,NA,NA,TGTGCCAGCGCCGCGCGGGCTGCCTCCTACGAGCAGTACTTC,CASAARAASYEQYF